This T cell receptor (beta chain) was retrieved from a study of vaccination and CD4 T cells after COVID-19. With regard to this clonotype: Its antigen remains unidentified.

As to treatment: approximately nine-day PBMC culture with coronavirus spike peptide pools or control peptides (ViraFEST assay). Cultures used 2 million or so PBMCs per well, approximately 9.2 IU/ml IL-2 and 8 to 10 ug/ml peptides. CDR3 length: 12 residues. Sequenced with the Oncomine TCR Beta short-read assay was DNA taken from cultured CD4+ T cells. Researchers extracted genomic DNA from CD4+ T cells that had been cultured. Each CDR3 protein gets one entry after TCRdb re-called the PCR reads with MiXCR. The top ten hold about 10% of the sample, which has about 19,000 distinct CDR3 sequences, 51% seen once.

This chain connects TRBV12-1 to TRBJ2-1; TRBD1 reflects the table's D call only, with no check against the DNA. TRBV12-1 counts as a pseudogene. The sample here was CD4+ T cells from blood, cultured in vitro, taken before SARS-CoV-2 vaccination. This TCR derives from a human donor who had recovered from COVID-19. The CDR3 sequence is CASRQGYNEQFF. The CDR3 bases are TGTGCCAGCAGACAGGGCTACAATGAGCAGTTCTTC.